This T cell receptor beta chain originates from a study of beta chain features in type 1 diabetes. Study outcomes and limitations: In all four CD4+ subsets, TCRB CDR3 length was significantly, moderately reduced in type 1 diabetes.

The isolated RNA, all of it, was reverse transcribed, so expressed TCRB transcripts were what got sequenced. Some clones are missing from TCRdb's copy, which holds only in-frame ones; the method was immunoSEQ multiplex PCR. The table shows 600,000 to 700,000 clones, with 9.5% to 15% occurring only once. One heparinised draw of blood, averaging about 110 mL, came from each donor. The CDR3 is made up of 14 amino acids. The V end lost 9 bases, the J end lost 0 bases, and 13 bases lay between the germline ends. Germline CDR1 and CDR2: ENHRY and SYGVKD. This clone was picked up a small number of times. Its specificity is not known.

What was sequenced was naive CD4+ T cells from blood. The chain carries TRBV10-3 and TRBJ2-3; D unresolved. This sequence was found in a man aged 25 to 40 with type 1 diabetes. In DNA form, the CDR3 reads TGTGCCATTCGCAGGCAGGAGAGCACAGATACGCAGTATTTT. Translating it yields CAIRRQESTDTQYF.